What follows are 2 T cell receptor beta chains derived from one specimen sequenced in a study of cytomegalovirus exposure and HLA in healthy donors. A multiplex PCR was run with 60 Vbeta primers and 13 Jbeta primers. Profiling relied on immunoSEQ multiplex PCR, and the TCRdb table lists in-frame clones only, not all of them. Of more than 100,000 clones detected, 15% to 19% appear once; the ten largest clones hold over 1.5%. The sequenced sample was PBMCs. These receptor sequences come from a woman aged 18 to 35 in good health and CMV-seronegative.

The chain uses TRBV25-1 and TRBJ1-4; the D is unclear. V dropped 0 bases and J dropped 7 bases, with 12 bases sitting between them. The CDR3 is 15 residues long. Germline CDR1 MGHDK, CDR2 SYGVNS. The CDR3 sequence is CASSEYTDWIEKLFF. The CDR3 nucleotides read TGTGCCAGCAGTGAATATACCGACTGGATTGAAAAACTGTTTTTT.

This clone was seen more than once but under ten times. The V and J genes are TRBV6-5 and TRBJ1-4, with D maybe TRBD1 (6 bases). Per germline, CDR1 MNHEY and CDR2 SVGAGI. The CDR3 covers 16 residues. Trimming cost V 2 bases and J 7 bases, with 17 bases left between them. CDR3 nucleotide sequence: TGTGCCAGCAGTTACGGCGGTGGGGGCGTAGGTGAAAAACTGTTTTTT. Amino acid sequence: CASSYGGGGVGEKLFF.